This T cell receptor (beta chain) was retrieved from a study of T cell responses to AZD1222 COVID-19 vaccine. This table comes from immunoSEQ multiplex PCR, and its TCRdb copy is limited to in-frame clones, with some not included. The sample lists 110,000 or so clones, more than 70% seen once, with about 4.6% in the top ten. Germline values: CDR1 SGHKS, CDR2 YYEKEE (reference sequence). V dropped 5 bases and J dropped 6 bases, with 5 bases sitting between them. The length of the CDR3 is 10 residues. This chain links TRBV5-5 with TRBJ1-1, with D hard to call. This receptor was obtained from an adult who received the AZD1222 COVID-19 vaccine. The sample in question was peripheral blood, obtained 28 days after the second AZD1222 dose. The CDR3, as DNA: TGTGCCAGCAGGGGTCCTGAAGCTTTCTTT. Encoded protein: CASRGPEAFF.